This TCR beta chain was captured by sequencing in a study of T-cell memory formation after mild COVID-19. Constant-segment-primed 5'RACE gave TCR alpha and TCR beta cDNA libraries with sample barcodes and UMIs. TCRdb used MiXCR to reprocess the 5' RACE reads, holding one entry per CDR3 protein. The repertoire includes 250,000 or so distinct CDR3 sequences, over 8.5% of them detected once, and more than 20% sits in the top ten. Trimming removed 3 bases at V and 0 bases at J, with 9 bases between. Germline CDR1 SGHRS, CDR2 YFSETQ. The CDR3 runs to 14 residues. This clonotype was seen many times. This sequence joins TRBV5-1 and TRBJ1-1, with D unresolved. This TCR was recovered from a man younger than 35 who had mild COVID-19 (a few samples of this study predate the infection). Cell type and time point are not known. Material for sequencing was PBMCs or a T cell subset sorted from them (not recorded which). In DNA, the CDR3 is TGCGCCAGCAGCTCCCTAGGGTTGAACACTGAAGCTTTCTTT. Protein product: CASSSLGLNTEAFF.